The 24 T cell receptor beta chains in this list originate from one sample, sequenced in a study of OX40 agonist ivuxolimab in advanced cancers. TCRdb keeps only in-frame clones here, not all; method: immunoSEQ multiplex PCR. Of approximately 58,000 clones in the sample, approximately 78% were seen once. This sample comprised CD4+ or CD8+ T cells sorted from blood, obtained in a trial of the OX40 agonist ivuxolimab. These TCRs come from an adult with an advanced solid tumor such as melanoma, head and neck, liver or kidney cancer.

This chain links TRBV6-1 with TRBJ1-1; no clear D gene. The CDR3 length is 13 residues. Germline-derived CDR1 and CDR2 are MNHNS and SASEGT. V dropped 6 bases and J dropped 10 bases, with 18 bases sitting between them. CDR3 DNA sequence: TGTGCCAGCAGGGCTCTTGGGATAAAGGGAGCTTTCTTT. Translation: CASRALGIKGAFF.

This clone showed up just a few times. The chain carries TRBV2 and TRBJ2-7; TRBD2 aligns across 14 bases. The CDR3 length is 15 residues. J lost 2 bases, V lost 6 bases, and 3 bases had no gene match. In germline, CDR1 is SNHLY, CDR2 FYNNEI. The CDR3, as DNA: TGTGCCAGCAGCCCGGGACTAGCGGGGGCCTACGAGCAGTACTTC. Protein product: CASSPGLAGAYEQYF.

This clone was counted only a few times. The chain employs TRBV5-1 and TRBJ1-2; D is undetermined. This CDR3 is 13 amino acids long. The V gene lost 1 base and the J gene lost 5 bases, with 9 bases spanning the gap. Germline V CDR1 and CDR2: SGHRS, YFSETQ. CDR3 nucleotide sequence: TGCGCCAGCAGCTTGTTGGCAGATTATGGCTACACCTTC. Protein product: CASSLLADYGYTF. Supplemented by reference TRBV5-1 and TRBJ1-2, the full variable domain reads KAGVTQTPRYLIKTRGQQVTLSCSPISGHRSVSWYQQTPGQGLQFLFEYFSETQRNKGNFPGRFSGRQFSNSRSEMNVSTLELGDSALYLCASSLLADYGYTFGSGTRLTVV.

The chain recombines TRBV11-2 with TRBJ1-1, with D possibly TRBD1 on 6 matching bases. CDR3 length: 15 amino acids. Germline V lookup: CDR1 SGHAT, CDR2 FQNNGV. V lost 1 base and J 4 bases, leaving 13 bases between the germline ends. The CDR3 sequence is CASSLGGGRGTEAFF. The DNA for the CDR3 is TGTGCCAGCAGCTTAGGGGGGGGCCGTGGCACTGAAGCTTTCTTT. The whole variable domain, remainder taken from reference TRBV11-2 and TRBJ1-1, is EAGVAQSPRYKIIEKRQSVAFWCNPISGHATLYWYQQILGQGPKLLIQFQNNGVVDDSQLPKDRFSAERLKGVDSTLKIQPAKLEDSAVYLCASSLGGGRGTEAFFGQGTRLTVV.

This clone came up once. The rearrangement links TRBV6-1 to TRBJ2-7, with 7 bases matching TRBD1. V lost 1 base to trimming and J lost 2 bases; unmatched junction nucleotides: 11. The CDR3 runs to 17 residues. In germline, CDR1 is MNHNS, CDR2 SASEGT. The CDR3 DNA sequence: TGTGCCAGCAGTGAAGTTCGGGACAGCAGGCTGGCCTACGAGCAGTACTTC. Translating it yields CASSEVRDSRLAYEQYF.

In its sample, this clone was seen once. CDR3 sequence reads: CASSLGTGGHEKLFF. The CDR3 bases are TGTGCCAGCAGCTTAGGGACAGGGGGACATGAAAAACTGTTTTTT. V usage is TRBV7-2 and J usage is TRBJ1-4; 10 bases are shared with TRBD1. This CDR3 comprises 15 residues. J gave up 6 bases and V 1 base, and 2 bases lay outside the gene matches. Germline CDR1 SGHTA, CDR2 FQGNSA.

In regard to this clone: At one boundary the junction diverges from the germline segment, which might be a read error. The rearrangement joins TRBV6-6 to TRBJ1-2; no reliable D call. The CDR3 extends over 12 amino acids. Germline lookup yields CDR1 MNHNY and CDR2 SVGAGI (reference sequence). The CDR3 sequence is CASSYSNYGYTF. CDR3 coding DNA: TGTGCCAGCAGTTACTCGAACTACGGCTACACCTTC.

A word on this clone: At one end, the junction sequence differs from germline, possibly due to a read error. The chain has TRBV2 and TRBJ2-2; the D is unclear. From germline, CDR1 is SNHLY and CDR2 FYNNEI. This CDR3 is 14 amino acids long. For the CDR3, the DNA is TGTGCCAGCAGCCGGACGGTGAACGCCGGGGAGCTGTTTTTT. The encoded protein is CASSRTVNAGELFF.

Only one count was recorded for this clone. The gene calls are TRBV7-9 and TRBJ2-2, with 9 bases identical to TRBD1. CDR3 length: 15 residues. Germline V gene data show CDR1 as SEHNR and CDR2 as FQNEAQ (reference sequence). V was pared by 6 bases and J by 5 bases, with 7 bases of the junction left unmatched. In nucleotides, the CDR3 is TGTGCCAGCAGTGATGACAGGGGGAGAACCGGGGAGCTGTTTTTT. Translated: CASSDDRGRTGELFF.

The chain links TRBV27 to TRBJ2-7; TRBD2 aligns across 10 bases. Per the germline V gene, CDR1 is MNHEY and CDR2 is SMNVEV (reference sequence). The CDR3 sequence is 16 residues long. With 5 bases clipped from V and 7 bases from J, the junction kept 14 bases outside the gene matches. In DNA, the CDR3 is TGTGCCAGCAGTCTTTCCCTAGGACTAGCGGCATGGGAGCAGTACTTC. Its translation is CASSLSLGLAAWEQYF.

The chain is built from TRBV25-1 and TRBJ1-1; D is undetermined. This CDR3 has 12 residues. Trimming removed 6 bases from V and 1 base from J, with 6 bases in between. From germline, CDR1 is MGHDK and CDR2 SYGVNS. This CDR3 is CASRRQNTEAFF. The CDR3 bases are TGTGCCAGCAGAAGACAGAACACTGAAGCTTTCTTT.

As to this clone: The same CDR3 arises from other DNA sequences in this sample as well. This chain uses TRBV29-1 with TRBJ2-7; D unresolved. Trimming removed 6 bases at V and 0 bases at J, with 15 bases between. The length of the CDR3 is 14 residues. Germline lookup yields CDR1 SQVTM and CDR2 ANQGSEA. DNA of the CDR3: TGCAGCGTCGCGCCGGGTGGCGGCTCCTACGAGCAGTACTTC. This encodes CSVAPGGGSYEQYF.

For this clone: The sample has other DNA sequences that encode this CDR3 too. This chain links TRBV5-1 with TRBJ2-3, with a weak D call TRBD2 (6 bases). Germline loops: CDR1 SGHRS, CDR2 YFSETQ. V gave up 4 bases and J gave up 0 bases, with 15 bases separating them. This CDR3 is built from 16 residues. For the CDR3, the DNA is TGCGCCAGCAGCCCCCTGGCGGGGCCTAGCACAGATACGCAGTATTTT. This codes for CASSPLAGPSTDTQYF. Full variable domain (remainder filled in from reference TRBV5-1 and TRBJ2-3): KAGVTQTPRYLIKTRGQQVTLSCSPISGHRSVSWYQQTPGQGLQFLFEYFSETQRNKGNFPGRFSGRQFSNSRSEMNVSTLELGDSALYLCASSPLAGPSTDTQYFGPGTRLTVL.

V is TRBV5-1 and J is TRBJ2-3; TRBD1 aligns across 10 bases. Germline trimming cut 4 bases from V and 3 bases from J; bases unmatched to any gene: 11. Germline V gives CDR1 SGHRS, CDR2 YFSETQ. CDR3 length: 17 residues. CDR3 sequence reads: CASSIGKTGGKTDTQYF. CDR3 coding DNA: TGCGCCAGCAGCATTGGGAAGACAGGGGGCAAGACAGATACGCAGTATTTT.

Here the CDR3 DNA reads TGCAGCGTTGAACCGACTGGGAGGGCAGAGCAGTACTTC. As protein: CSVEPTGRAEQYF. The chain carries TRBV29-1 and TRBJ2-7; TRBD2 agrees at 7 bases. CDR1 is SQVTM and CDR2 is ANQGSEA in the germline V gene. The CDR3 covers 13 residues. The junction had 8 bases not matched to a gene; V was cut back by 2 bases and J by 7 bases.

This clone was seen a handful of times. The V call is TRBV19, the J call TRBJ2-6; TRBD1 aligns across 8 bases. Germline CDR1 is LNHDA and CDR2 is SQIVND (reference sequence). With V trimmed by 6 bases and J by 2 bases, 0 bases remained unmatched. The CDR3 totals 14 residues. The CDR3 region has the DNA TGTGCCAGTAGGGACAGGGCTGGGGCCAACGTCCTGACTTTC. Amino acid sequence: CASRDRAGANVLTF.

Here the CDR3 DNA reads TGCGCCAGCAGTCCGGGACAGGTAGTGAACACTGAAGCTTTCTTT. This sequence encodes CASSPGQVVNTEAFF. This chain links TRBV10-1 with TRBJ1-1; 8 nucleotides agree with TRBD1. The CDR3 sequence is 15 residues long. From germline, CDR1 is WNHNN and CDR2 SYGVQD (reference sequence). V shed 5 bases, J shed 0 bases, and the junction held 5 bases outside the gene matches.

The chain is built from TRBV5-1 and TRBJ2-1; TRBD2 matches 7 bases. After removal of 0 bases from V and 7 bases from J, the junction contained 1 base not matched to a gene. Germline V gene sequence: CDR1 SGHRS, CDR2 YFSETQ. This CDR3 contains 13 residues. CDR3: CASSLAAGNEQFF. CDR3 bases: TGCGCCAGCAGCTTGGCAGCGGGGAATGAGCAGTTCTTC.

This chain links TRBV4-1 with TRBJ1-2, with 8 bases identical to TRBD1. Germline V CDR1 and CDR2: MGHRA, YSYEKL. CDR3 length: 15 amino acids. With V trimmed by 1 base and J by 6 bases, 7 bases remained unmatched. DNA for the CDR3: TGCGCCAGCAGCCAAGTACAACAGGGGGGAGATGGCTACACCTTC. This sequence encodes CASSQVQQGGDGYTF.

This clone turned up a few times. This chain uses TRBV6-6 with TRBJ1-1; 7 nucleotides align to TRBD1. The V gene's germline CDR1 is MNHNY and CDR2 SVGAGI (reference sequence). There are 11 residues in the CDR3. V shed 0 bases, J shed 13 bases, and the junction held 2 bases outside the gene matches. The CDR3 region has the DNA TGTGCCAGCAGTTACTCGGCAGGGGGTTTCTTT. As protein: CASSYSAGGFF.

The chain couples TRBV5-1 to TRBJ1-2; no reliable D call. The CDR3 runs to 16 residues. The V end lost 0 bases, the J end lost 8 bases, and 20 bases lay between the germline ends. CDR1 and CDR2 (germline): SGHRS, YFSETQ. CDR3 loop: CASSLDGQDDNGGYTF. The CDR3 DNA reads TGCGCCAGCAGCTTGGACGGTCAAGACGATAACGGAGGCTACACCTTC.

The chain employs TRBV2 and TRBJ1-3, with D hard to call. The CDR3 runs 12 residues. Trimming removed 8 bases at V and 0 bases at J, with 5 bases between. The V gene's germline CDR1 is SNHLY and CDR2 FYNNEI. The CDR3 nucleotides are TGTGCCAGCTCCATCTCTGGAAACACCATATATTTT. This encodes CASSISGNTIYF.

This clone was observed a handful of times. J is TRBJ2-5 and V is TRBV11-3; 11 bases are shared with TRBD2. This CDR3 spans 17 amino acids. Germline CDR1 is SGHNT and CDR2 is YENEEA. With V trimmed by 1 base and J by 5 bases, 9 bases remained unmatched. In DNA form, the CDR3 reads TGTGCCAGCAGCTTAGGAAATAGCGGGGGGGCACAGGAGACCCAGTACTTC. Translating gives CASSLGNSGGAQETQYF. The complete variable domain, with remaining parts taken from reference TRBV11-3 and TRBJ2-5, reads EAGVVQSPRYKIIEKKQPVAFWCNPISGHNTLYWYLQNLGQGPELLIRYENEEAVDDSQLPKDRFSAERLKGVDSTLKIQPAELGDSAVYLCASSLGNSGGAQETQYFGPGTRLLVL.

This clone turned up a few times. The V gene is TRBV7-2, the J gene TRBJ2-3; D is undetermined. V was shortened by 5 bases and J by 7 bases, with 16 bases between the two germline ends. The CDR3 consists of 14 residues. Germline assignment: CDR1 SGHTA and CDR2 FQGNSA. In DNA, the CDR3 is TGTGCCAGCAGCCGAAGCGAGGCCAGACATACGCAGTATTTT. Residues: CASSRSEARHTQYF.